This TCR beta chain was sequenced during a study of molecular identifiers for immune sequencing clone quantification. Study-wide context: Four of five splits of RNA from about 20,000 or 100,000 naive CD8 cells were sequenced in replicates. Study results and limitations: Naive cells had under 1% of molecules in clones above 20 RNA copies, effectors over 99%.

The CDR3 contains 11 residues. Trimming stripped 1 base from V and 17 bases from J, with 12 bases between. Germline values: CDR1 GTSNPN, CDR2 SVGIG (reference sequence). In the case of this clonotype: Its antigen is unidentified.

TCRdb recomputed calls from the PCR reads with MiXCR, one row per CDR3 protein. The sample holds around 480,000 distinct CDR3 sequences, roughly a fifth seen once. Naive CD8 T cells underwent sorting with the CD8+CD4-CCR7+CD45RA+ definition. This sequence joins TRBV30 and TRBJ1-6, with D possibly matching TRBD1 (6 bases). This sequence was found in a human donor in good health. Some libraries in this study had Jurkat cell RNA spiked in. Sample: naive CD8+ T cells from blood, with Jurkat cell RNA spiked in. Subset defined: FACS-sorted CD8+CD4-CCR7+CD45RA+ naive T cells. The CDR3 here is CAWSDGGRIHF. The CDR3 region has the DNA TGTGCCTGGAGTGATGGGGGCCGTATCCACTTT.